This T cell receptor (beta chain) comes out of a study of shared clonotypes between healthy human individuals. Naive CD8 cells, CD45RO-negative and positively selected for CCR7, excluded terminally differentiated effector memory CD45RA+ cells. Healthy HIV-negative adults with no recent acute infections or vaccinations were recruited as donors. Among the donors, all were Caucasian adults who lived in Nashville, Tennessee. Regarding this clone: The antigen is unknown.

Study-level results: Limitation of the genetic and exposure-history diversity represented came from the few donors.

The protocol was immunoSEQ multiplex PCR, while the TCRdb copy is restricted to in-frame clones and leaves out a portion. Here the sample spans hundreds of thousands of clones, around 93% being singletons. The specimen was naive CD8+ T cells sorted from blood. The sequence was obtained from a man aged 25-40 years in good health.

The CDR3 here is CASSFGGIDELFF. CDR3 nucleotide sequence: TGTGCCAGCAGCTTTGGGGGAATCGACGAGCTGTTTTTT. The chain combines TRBV5-8 with TRBJ2-2; D is tentatively TRBD1 or TRBD2 (5 bases each). In germline, CDR1 is SGHTS, CDR2 YDEGEE. V dropped 2 bases and J dropped 11 bases, with 13 bases sitting between them. The CDR3 spans 13 residues.